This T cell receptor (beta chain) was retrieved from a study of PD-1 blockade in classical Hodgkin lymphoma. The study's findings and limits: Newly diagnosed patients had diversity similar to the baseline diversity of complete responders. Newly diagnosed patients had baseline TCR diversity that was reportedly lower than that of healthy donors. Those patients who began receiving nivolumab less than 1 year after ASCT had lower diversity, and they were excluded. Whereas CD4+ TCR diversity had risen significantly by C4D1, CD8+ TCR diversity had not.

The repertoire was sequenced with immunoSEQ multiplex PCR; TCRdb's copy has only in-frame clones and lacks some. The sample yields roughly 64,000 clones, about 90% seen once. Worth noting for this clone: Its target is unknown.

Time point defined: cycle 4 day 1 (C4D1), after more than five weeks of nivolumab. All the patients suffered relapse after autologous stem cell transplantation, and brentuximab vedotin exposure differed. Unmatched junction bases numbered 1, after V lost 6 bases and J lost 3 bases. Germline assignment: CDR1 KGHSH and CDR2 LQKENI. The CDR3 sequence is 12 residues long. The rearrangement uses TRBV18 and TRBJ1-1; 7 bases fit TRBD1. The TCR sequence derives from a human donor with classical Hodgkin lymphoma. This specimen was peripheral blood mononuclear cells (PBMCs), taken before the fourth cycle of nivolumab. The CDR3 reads CASSQGDTEAFF. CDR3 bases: TGTGCCAGCTCCCAGGGGGACACTGAAGCTTTCTTT. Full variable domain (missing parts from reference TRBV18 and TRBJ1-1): NAGVMQNPRHLVRRRGQEARLRCSPMKGHSHVYWYRQLPEEGLKFMVYLQKENIIDESGMPKERFSAEFPKEGPSILRIQQVVRGDSAAYFCASSQGDTEAFFGQGTRLTVV.